The source of this T cell receptor beta chain is a study of shared clonotypes between healthy human individuals (dated by TCRdb to the early 2020s). Regarding the complete study: The cohort comprised two women and a few men aged 18 to 49 years. For each donor, CD4 naive and CD4 memory were each run on three plates, CD8 naive on two plates, and CD8 memory on one plate. To estimate repertoire size and how much clonotype sharing occurs between individuals, the study deeply sequenced the blood TCR repertoires of five or six healthy adults. To increase sequencing depth and limit assay-specific biases, TCR repertoire library preparation and sequencing were carried out by different laboratories using diverse techniques. Each donor's leukapheresis produced roughly between roughly 0.85 and 10 billion PBMCs. Findings and caveats that apply to the study as a whole: Higher generation probabilities were observed for clonotypes shared by all four sorted-subset donors than for non-shared clonotypes. Pairwise subsampling indicated that sequencing depth was expected to affect the degree of clonotype sharing among donors. Across a handful of donors, 5% to 6% of naive CD4, around 3.3% of naive CD8, 2% to 2.5% of memory CD4, and under 0.45% of memory CD8 clonotypes were shared. Sampling was restricted to blood, and TCR repertoires in tissues likely differ from the TCR repertoires found in blood. Naive subsets generally had larger estimated clonotype richness than memory subsets did. Rarefaction of sorted-subset datasets indicated incomplete sequencing despite the large sequencing depth. Because the study included only a small number of donors, the genetic and exposure-history diversity represented was limited.

To note about this clone: Its antigen is not yet known. No qualities accompany the bases; no much larger clone lies one base away.

CDR1 and CDR2, per the germline V gene (reference sequence), are MNHEY and SMNVEV. The CDR3 has 18 amino acids, counting the end cysteine and phenylalanine. The CDR3 DNA has 54 bases and is translated from base 1. V is cut by 3 bases and J by 4 bases, and the space between the germline ends is 22 bases. The donors were healthy, HIV-negative adults with no recently reported acute infections or vaccinations. Every donor was a Caucasian adult living in Nashville, Tennessee, USA. Magnetic negative selection was used to enrich CD4+ T cells, after which naive cells were positively selected on CD45RA and the negative fraction became the memory subset. After blood collection by leukapheresis, PBMCs were isolated using Ficoll-Histopaque density gradient centrifugation and then cryopreserved in the vapor phase of liquid nitrogen. Purity and quantity of every magnetically sorted T cell population were checked by analytical flow cytometry. Genomic DNA was isolated from each sorted fraction and quantified by UV absorbance on a Nanodrop 2000c.

Using the deep immunoSEQ assay, multiplex PCR amplified TCR CDR3 regions from genomic DNA. Extracted genomic DNA from each cell subset was distributed evenly across all wells of several immunoSEQ 96-well plates, and each plate was treated as a replicate. Each replicate PCR for sorted subsets received 150 to 250 ng genomic DNA, equal to tens of thousands of T cell genomes. Purified libraries were quantified with a Qubit 3.0 fluorometer, sized on a Bioanalyzer 2100, and re-quantified with the KAPA Library Quantification kit. A separate single-read 150-cycle Illumina NextSeq 550 flow cell was used to sequence each immunoSEQ 96-well plate. The paper's data handling went like this. Because only junctional sequences without quality scores were contained in the immunoSEQ output, filtering matching that applied to full-length reads could not be performed. Sequences were annotated with PyIR, a Python wrapper for IgBLAST v1.9, using IMGT germline references to assign V/J genes and CDR3. Reads were filtered out if the reads had weak V/J assignments (E-value above 1e-6), no CDR3, stop codons, out-of-frame junctions, or ambiguous translated residues. V3J clonotypes were defined by identical inferred V gene, J gene, and CDR3 amino acid sequence. Percentage overlap between repertoires was computed as shared unique clonotypes divided by the size of the smaller repertoire. Repertoire richness was assessed with RTK rarefaction, the Chao1 estimator, and Recon v2.1 estimates of unobserved clonotypes. OLGA was used to compute generation probabilities for all TCRbeta clonotypes that the gDNA method yielded from a handful of donors. The immuneACCESS repertoire file appears here via TCRdb, limited to in-frame rearrangements. These files lack a portion of the clones; in checked studies, under half of the deficit traces to unresolved V genes, and the cause of the others is not known. V, J and clone size derive from that table, while D and trimming were established from the DNA sequence. The sample table contains about 1.5 million clones; only one count was recorded for 98% of them. The ten largest clones add up to about 0.45% of the sample.

The TCR originated in a man aged 25-40 years in good health. Recombination joined TRBV27 with TRBJ2-1; TRBD1 is a possible D gene, resting on 5 matching bases. Sequenced input: naive CD4+ T cells sorted from blood. The intended sense of this specimen's cell subset or site label: CD45RA+ positively selected. The CDR3 amino acid sequence is: CASSFRFRGSSDYNEQFF. The DNA sequence is TGTGCCAGCAGTTTCCGCTTTAGGGGTAGCTCCGATTACAATGAGCAGTTCTTC.